This record looks at one T cell receptor (beta chain) sequence and its context. Its cognate antigen is unknown. This sample is part of a study of cytomegalovirus exposure and HLA in healthy donors. Germline V gene data show CDR1 as MNHEY and CDR2 as SMNVEV (reference sequence). The CDR3 sequence is 13 residues long. V was shortened by 0 bases and J by 8 bases, with 10 bases between the two germline ends. Overall study findings and caveats: A further, later analysis showed that HLA-associated TCR beta chains (compared with equally common others) were more clonally expanded. Accounts indicate the classifier identified cytomegalovirus status with strong specificity and sensitivity. Common viral pathogens seemed to be connected with several of the most significant clusters, according to a later analysis.

It was healthy bone marrow donors who served as donors. Primers included in the PCR were 60 Vbeta and 13 Jbeta primers. Measured with immunoSEQ multiplex PCR; TCRdb has only the in-frame clones, and not every one. The ten top clones account for under 2%, within a sample of some 130,000 clones. Sequencing was performed on PBMCs. This receptor was taken from a man aged 18 to 35 in good health and CMV-seronegative. This chain joins TRBV27 and TRBJ1-2, with D unclear. CDR3 region: CASSLSPTRGYTF. As DNA, the CDR3 is TGTGCCAGCAGTTTATCGCCGACCAGGGGCTACACCTTC.